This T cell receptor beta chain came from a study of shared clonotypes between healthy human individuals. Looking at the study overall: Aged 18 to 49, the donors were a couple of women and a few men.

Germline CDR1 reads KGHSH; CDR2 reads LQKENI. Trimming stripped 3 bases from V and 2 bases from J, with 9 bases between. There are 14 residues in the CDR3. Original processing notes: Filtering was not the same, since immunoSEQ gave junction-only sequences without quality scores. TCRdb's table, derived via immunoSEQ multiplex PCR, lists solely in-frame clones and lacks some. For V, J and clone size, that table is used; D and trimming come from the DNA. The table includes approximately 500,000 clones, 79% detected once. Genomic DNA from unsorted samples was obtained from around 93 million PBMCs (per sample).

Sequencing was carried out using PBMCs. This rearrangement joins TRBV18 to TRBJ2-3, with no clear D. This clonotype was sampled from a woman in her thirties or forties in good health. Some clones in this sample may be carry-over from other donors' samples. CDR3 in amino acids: CASSPDTYTDTQYF. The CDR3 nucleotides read TGTGCCAGCTCACCCGATACATACACAGATACGCAGTATTTT.